This T cell receptor beta chain was captured by sequencing in a study of blood T cells in healthy people across ages. The second PCR ran about 6 to 12 cycles with a sample-barcoded 5' primer and J-beta primers. TCRdb independently ran MiXCR on the 5' RACE reads; one entry per CDR3 protein. The sample consists of some 1.4 million distinct CDR3 sequences, 35% to 45% of them appearing once. The sample taken for sequencing was blood. This TCR was recovered from a woman aged 18-29 years in good health.

CDR3 protein: CASSSRTGTEPLYGYTF. DNA of the CDR3: TGTGCCAGCAGCTCCCGGACGGGGACCGAACCACTTTATGGCTACACCTTC. The chain joins TRBV7-8 to TRBJ1-2; possible D gene TRBD1, 5 bases. The germline gives CDR1 SGHVS, CDR2 FQNEAQ. V was trimmed by 4 bases and J by 5 bases, leaving 23 bases between them. CDR3 length equals 17 residues.